One T cell receptor beta chain is described in this entry. Its antigen is not identified. The sample originates from a study of cytomegalovirus exposure and HLA in healthy donors. Study-wide context: The roughly 130 validation repertoires used the same platform as the 500 to 700 first-cohort repertoires, a later analysis reported.

Study-level results: First-cohort TCR clusters tended to co-occur in the 130 or so validation repertoires, a later analysis found. TCR sequences were mostly rare, though some public TCRs occurred in many donors.

Germline CDR1 and CDR2: MDHEN and SYDVKM. V dropped 3 bases and J dropped 0 bases, with 8 bases sitting between them. This CDR3 has 14 amino acids. Data came from immunoSEQ multiplex PCR; TCRdb stores just in-frame clones and leaves some out. In the table there are about 63,000 clones, more than 70% of which are singletons. This receptor was taken from a woman between 18 and 30 years old in good health and CMV-seronegative. This chain links TRBV28 with TRBJ1-2, with a weak D call TRBD1 (6 bases). Material: PBMCs. CDR3 nucleotide sequence: TGTGCCAGCAGTTTGGGGGCGACTAACTATGGCTACACCTTC. As protein: CASSLGATNYGYTF.